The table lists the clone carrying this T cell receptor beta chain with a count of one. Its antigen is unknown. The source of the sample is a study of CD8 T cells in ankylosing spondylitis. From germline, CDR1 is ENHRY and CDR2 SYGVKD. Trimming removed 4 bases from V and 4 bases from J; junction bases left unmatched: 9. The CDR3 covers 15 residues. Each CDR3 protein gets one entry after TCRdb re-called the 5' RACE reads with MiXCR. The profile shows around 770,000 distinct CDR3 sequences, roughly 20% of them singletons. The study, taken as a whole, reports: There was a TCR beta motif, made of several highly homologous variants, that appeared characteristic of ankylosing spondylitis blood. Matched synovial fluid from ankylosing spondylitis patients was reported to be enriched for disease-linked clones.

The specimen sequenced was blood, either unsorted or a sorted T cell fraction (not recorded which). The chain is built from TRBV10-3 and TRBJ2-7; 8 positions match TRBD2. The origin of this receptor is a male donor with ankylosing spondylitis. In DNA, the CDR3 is TGTGCCATCAGTGGTGACCAGCGGGGGATGTACGAGCAGTACTTC. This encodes CAISGDQRGMYEQYF.